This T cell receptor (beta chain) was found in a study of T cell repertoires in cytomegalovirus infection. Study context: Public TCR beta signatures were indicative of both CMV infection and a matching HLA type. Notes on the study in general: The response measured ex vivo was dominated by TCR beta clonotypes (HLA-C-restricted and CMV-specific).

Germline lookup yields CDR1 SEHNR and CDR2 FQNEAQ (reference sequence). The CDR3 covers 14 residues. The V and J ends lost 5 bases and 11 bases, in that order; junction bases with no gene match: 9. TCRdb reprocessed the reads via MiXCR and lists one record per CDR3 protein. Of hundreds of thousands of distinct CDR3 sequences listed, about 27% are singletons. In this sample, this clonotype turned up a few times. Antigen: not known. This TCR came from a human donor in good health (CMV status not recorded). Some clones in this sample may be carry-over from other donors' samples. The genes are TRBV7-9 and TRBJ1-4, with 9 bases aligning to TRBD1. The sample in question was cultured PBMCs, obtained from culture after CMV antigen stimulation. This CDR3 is CASSPRTGEAKLFF. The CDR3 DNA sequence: TGTGCCAGCAGCCCGAGGACAGGGGAGGCGAAACTGTTTTTT.